These T cell receptor beta chains were read from a single sample in a study of identifying expanded T cells in peripheral blood. Some clones are missing from TCRdb's copy, which holds only in-frame ones; the method was immunoSEQ multiplex PCR. The repertoire holds around 84,000 clones, with about 87% as singletons. The sequencing input was blood. Source of these receptors: a person aged 18 to 70 in good health. Both conserved end residues are part of each CDR3. The order of the fields is clone size, J gene, V gene, D gene, CDR3 DNA, CDR3 protein. A D gene is named only where the DNA matches it firmly. Size values are once, few and many counts, or a class for expanded clones, and some rows have none.

. | TRBJ2-6 | TRBV7-9 | TRBD1 | TGTGCCAGCAGCTTAGCGCAGGGACAGACCATCTCTGGGGCCAACGTCCTGACTTTC | CASSLAQGQTISGANVLTF
. | TRBJ1-1 | TRBV2 | TRBD1 | TGTGCCAGCGAGGCTGACAGGGGTAGAAACACTGAAGCTTTCTTT | CASEADRGRNTEAFF
. | TRBJ1-3 | TRBV6-1 | . | TGTGCCAGCGGAGGAGGTAAAGTCGCCATATATTTT | CASGGGKVAIYF
. | TRBJ2-7 | TRBV19 | . | TGTGCCAGTAGTAGCGGGGGCCCCTACGAGCAGTACTTC | CASSSGGPYEQYF
. | TRBJ2-5 | TRBV5-6 | . | TGTGCCACGGGGAGGCGGGACCAAGAGACCCAGTACTTC | CATGRRDQETQYF
. | TRBJ1-2 | TRBV19 | . | TGTGCCAGTAGTATCAGTCATGGCTACACCTTC | CASSISHGYTF
. | TRBJ1-5 | TRBV5-6 | . | TGTGCCAGCAGCTCTGGCGGACTCCCTAATCAGCCCCAGCATTTT | CASSSGGLPNQPQHF
. | TRBJ2-5 | TRBV7-9 | . | TGTGCCAGCAGCGCCCTGGGTACCCAGTACTTC | CASSALGTQYF
. | TRBJ2-1 | TRBV6-6 | TRBD2 | TGTGCCAGCAGTCGACTAGCGGGAGGTTACAATGAGCAGTTCTTC | CASSRLAGGYNEQFF
. | TRBJ2-3 | TRBV6-4 | . | TGTGCCAGCAGTGAAGCGGTTGAAAGCACAGATACGCAGTATTTT | CASSEAVESTDTQYF
once | TRBJ1-2 | TRBV7-9 | TRBD1 | TGTGCCAGCAGCTTAGGACAGGGGGCGGACTATGGCTACACCTTC | CASSLGQGADYGYTF
few | TRBJ1-2 | TRBV6-1 | . | TGTGCCAGCAGTGAAGGTGACTATGGCTACACCTTC | CASSEGDYGYTF
. | TRBJ1-2 | TRBV7-2 | . | TGTGCCAGCAGCTTAGGGCCGGACAGTCAGTATGGCTACACCTTC | CASSLGPDSQYGYTF
. | TRBJ2-3 | TRBV5-1 | . | TGCGCCAGCAGCTCCGCTGGGGACCCCACAGATACGCAGTATTTT | CASSSAGDPTDTQYF
. | TRBJ1-2 | TRBV6-5 | TRBD1 | TGTGCCAGCAGTCAAAGACAGGGGTTCCATGGCTACACCTTC | CASSQRQGFHGYTF
. | TRBJ2-3 | TRBV9 | . | TGTGCCAGCAGCGTATTCGGGGGGCTGTCCCTAGGAACAGATACGCAGTATTTT | CASSVFGGLSLGTDTQYF
. | TRBJ2-2 | TRBV7-2 | . | TGTGCCAGCAGCTTATCCGGCGGGAGGGAGCTGTTTTTT | CASSLSGGRELFF
. | TRBJ2-3 | TRBV27 | . | TGTGCCAGCAGTTTATCGGCGGGCACAGATACGCAGTATTTT | CASSLSAGTDTQYF
. | TRBJ2-3 | TRBV7-3 | . | TGTGCCAGCAGCTCGACCCCAGGGGATACGCAGTATTTT | CASSSTPGDTQYF
. | TRBJ2-7 | TRBV5-1 | . | TGCGCCAGCAGCTTTGCACAGGTCCCCTACGAGCAGTACTTC | CASSFAQVPYEQYF
. | TRBJ2-7 | TRBV5-6 | TRBD2 | TGTGCCAGCAGCTTGGGGGACCTACTAGCGGGCCCCTACGAGCAGTACTTC | CASSLGDLLAGPYEQYF
. | TRBJ1-4 | TRBV30 | TRBD1 | TGTGCCTGGAGTGTTTCGAGGGGGCGTGAAAAACTGTTTTTT | CAWSVSRGREKLFF
. | TRBJ2-1 | TRBV2 | . | TGTGCCAGCAGCCCCCAGCCAGGAAACTACAATGAGCAGTTCTTC | CASSPQPGNYNEQFF
once | TRBJ1-2 | TRBV7-9 | . | TGTGCCAGCAGCTTTCCCTCGGACGGGTCTCGTTATGACTACACCTTC | CASSFPSDGSRYDYTF
. | TRBJ2-7 | TRBV29-1 | . | TGCAGCGTGAGGAACCCCCCCTACGAGCAGTACTTC | CSVRNPPYEQYF
once | TRBJ2-5 | TRBV29-1 | TRBD1 | TGCAGCGTTTCAGGACAGGGGGAGACCCAGTACTTC | CSVSGQGETQYF
. | TRBJ2-7 | TRBV5-1 | . | TGCGCCAGCAGCTTCGGGGACCAATACGAGCAGTACTTC | CASSFGDQYEQYF
. | TRBJ2-7 | TRBV30 | TRBD2 | TGTGCCTGGAGGTACGGGAGGGTTTCCGAGCAGTACTTC | CAWRYGRVSEQYF
. | TRBJ2-5 | TRBV11-2 | . | TGTGCCAGCAGCTTAGAATCCGGGGGGACCCAGTACTTC | CASSLESGGTQYF
. | TRBJ2-2 | TRBV21-1 | . | TGTGCCAGCAGCTTAGGACTGGGCACCGGGGAGCTGTTTTTT | CASSLGLGTGELFF
. | TRBJ1-1 | TRBV19 | . | TGTGCCAGTAGTGCTTCGGGACGGAAGAACACTGAAGCTTTCTTT | CASSASGRKNTEAFF
. | TRBJ2-3 | TRBV19 | TRBD1 | TGTGCCAGTAGGCTACAGGGGGCTGGTTCGGGGGATACGCAGTATTTT | CASRLQGAGSGDTQYF
. | TRBJ2-1 | TRBV7-2 | . | TGTGCCAGCAGTCCTGGGGGAGGCTCACGAAGCTCCTACAATGAGCAGTTCTTC | CASSPGGGSRSSYNEQFF
. | TRBJ1-4 | TRBV11-2 | . | TGTGCCAGCAGCCGACAACGCGGGGGGGCTTCGAATGAAAAACTGTTTTTT | CASSRQRGGASNEKLFF
. | TRBJ2-1 | TRBV4-3 | . | TGCGCCAGCAGCCAACGTCAGGCCCTGATGGACAATGAGCAGTTCTTC | CASSQRQALMDNEQFF
once | TRBJ2-6 | TRBV14 | . | TGTGCCAGCAGCCCTGGGTTCTCTGGGGCCAACGTCCTGACTTTC | CASSPGFSGANVLTF
. | TRBJ1-1 | TRBV5-8 | . | TGTGCCAGCAGCTTGGGAGTCGCTGAAGCTTTCTTT | CASSLGVAEAFF
few | TRBJ1-2 | TRBV28 | TRBD1 | TGTGCCAGCAGTTCACCGGGACAGGGGAACTATGGCTACACCTTC | CASSSPGQGNYGYTF
. | TRBJ1-2 | TRBV6-5 | TRBD1 | TGTGCCAGCAGCCCACAGGGGTATGGCTACACCTTC | CASSPQGYGYTF
. | TRBJ1-2 | TRBV6-6 | TRBD1 | TGTGCCAGCAGTTCCGACAGGGGAATGGGCTACACCTTC | CASSSDRGMGYTF
few | TRBJ2-2 | TRBV7-8 | TRBD1 | TGTGCCAGCAGCACACGACAGGGGGCATCCGGGGAGCTGTTTTTT | CASSTRQGASGELFF
. | TRBJ2-7 | TRBV7-2 | TRBD1 | TGTGCCAGCAGCTTGGGCGGACAGGGTAGCGAGCAGTACTTC | CASSLGGQGSEQYF
once | TRBJ1-1 | TRBV7-3 | TRBD1 | TGTGCCAGCAGCCCGGGACAGGATTTTGCTGAAGCTTTCTTT | CASSPGQDFAEAFF
. | TRBJ1-6 | TRBV11-2 | TRBD1 | TGTGCCAGCAGTCCAGACAGGGTTCGAAATTCACCCCTCCACTTT | CASSPDRVRNSPLHF
. | TRBJ1-2 | TRBV18 | TRBD1 | TGTGCCAGCTCACGCGGGACAGGAGAGAACTATGGCTACACCTTC | CASSRGTGENYGYTF